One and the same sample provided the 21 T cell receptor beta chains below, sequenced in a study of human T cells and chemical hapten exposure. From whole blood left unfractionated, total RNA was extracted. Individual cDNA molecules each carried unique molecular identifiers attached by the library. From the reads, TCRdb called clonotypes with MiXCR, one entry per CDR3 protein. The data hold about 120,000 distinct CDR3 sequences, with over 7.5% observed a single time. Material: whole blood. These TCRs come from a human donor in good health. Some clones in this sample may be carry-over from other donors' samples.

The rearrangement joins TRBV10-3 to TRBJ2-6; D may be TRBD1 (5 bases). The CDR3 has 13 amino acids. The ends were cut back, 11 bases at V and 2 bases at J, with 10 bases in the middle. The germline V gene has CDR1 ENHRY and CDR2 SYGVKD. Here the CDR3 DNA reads TGTGCCTCTCAAGGGGCTGGGGCCAACGTCCTGACTTTC. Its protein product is CASQGAGANVLTF.

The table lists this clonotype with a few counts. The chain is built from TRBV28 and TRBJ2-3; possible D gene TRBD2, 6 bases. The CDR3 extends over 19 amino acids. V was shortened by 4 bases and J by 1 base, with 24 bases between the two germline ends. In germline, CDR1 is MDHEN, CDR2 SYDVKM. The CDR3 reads CASSSLLLGAGRGTDTQYF. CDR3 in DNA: TGTGCCAGCAGTTCCCTCCTTTTGGGCGCGGGAAGGGGCACAGATACGCAGTATTTT.

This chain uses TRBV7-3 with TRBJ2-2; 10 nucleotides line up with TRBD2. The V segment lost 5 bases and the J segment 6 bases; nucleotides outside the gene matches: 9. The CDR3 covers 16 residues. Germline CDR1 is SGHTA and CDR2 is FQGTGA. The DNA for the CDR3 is TGTGCCAGCAGCCTTCCGTCAGCGGGGGGGCCCGGGGAGCTGTTTTTT. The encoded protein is CASSLPSAGGPGELFF.

The CDR3 spells CASSLHEDRGETQYF. CDR3 nucleotide sequence: TGTGCCAGCAGCTTACACGAGGACAGGGGAGAGACCCAGTACTTC. V and J are TRBV7-7 and TRBJ2-5; 9 bases line up with TRBD1. Trimming removed 2 bases from V and 4 bases from J; junction bases left unmatched: 5. In germline, CDR1 is SSHAT, CDR2 FNYEAQ (reference sequence). The CDR3 is 15 residues long.

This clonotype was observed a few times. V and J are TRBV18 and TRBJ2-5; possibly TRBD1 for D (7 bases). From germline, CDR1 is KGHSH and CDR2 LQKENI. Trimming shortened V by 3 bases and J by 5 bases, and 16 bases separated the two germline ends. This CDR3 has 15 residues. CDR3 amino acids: CASSPDRVAEETQYF. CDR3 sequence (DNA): TGTGCCAGCTCACCCGACAGGGTAGCGGAGGAGACCCAGTACTTC.

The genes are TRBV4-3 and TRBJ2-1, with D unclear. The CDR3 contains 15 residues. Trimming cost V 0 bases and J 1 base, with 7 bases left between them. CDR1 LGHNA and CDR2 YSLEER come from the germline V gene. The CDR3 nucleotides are TGCGCCAGCAGCCAAGATCCCAGGTCCTACAATGAGCAGTTCTTC. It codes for CASSQDPRSYNEQFF.

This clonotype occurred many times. The CDR3 nucleotides are TGTGCCAGCAGTCGAGAACAGGGACTCTATGGCTACACCTTC. Translated: CASSREQGLYGYTF. The rearrangement joins TRBV27 to TRBJ1-2; TRBD1 is a possible D gene (6 bases). Trimming took off 5 bases at V and 4 bases at J, with 14 bases between the two ends. Germline lookup yields CDR1 MNHEY and CDR2 SMNVEV (reference sequence). The CDR3 loop spans 14 amino acids.

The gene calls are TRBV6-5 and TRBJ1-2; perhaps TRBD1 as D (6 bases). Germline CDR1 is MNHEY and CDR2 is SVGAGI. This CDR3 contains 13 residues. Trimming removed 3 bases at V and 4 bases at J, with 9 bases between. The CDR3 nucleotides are TGTGCCAGCAGTTATCAACAGGGCTATGGCTACACCTTC. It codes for CASSYQQGYGYTF.

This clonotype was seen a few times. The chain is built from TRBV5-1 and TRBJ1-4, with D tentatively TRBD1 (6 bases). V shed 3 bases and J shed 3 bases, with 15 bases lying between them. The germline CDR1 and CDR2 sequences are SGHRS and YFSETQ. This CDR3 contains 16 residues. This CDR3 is CASSWGGAAANEKLFF. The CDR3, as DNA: TGCGCCAGCAGCTGGGGGGGGGCCGCAGCTAATGAAAAACTGTTTTTT.

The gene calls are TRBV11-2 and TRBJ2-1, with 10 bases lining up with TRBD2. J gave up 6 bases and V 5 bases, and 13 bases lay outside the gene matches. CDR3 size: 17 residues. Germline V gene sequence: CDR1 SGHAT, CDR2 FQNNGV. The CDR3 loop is CASSLGASGSPLNEQFF. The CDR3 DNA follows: TGTGCCAGCAGCCTGGGGGCTAGCGGGAGCCCACTCAATGAGCAGTTCTTC.

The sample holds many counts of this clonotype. The CDR3 spells CASGATTGSNPEKLFF. The CDR3, as DNA: TGTGCCAGCGGGGCCACCACAGGCTCGAACCCTGAAAAACTGTTTTTT. The chain couples TRBV6-1 to TRBJ1-4, with D maybe TRBD1 (5 bases). Trimming took 8 bases from V and 7 from J, leaving 23 bases between them. Germline-derived CDR1 and CDR2 are MNHNS and SASEGT. The CDR3 spans 16 residues.

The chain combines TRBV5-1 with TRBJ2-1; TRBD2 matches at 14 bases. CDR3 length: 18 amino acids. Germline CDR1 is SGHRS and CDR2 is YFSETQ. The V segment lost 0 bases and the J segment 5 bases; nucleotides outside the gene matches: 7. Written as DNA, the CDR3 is TGCGCCAGCAGCTTGGGACTAGCGGGAGGGCCCTTGAACAATGAGCAGTTCTTC. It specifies CASSLGLAGGPLNNEQFF. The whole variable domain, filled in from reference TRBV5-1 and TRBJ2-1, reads KAGVTQTPRYLIKTRGQQVTLSCSPISGHRSVSWYQQTPGQGLQFLFEYFSETQRNKGNFPGRFSGRQFSNSRSEMNVSTLELGDSALYLCASSLGLAGGPLNNEQFFGPGTRLTVL.

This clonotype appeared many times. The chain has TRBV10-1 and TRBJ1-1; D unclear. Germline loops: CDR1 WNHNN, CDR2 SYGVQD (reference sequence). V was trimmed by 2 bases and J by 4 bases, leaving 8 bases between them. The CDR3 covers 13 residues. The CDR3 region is CASSERGGTEAFF. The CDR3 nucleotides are TGCGCCAGCAGTGAGAGAGGTGGCACTGAAGCTTTCTTT.

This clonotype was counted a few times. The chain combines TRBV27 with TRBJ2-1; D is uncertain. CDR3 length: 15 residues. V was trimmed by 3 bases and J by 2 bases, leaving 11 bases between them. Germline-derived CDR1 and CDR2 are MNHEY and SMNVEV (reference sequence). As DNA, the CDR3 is TGTGCCAGCAGTTTCGAGGCCGTGACCTACAATGAGCAGTTCTTC. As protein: CASSFEAVTYNEQFF.

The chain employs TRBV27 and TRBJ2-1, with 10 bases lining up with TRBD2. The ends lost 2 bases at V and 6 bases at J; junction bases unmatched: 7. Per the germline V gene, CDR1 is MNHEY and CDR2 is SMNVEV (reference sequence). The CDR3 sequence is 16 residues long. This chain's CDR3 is CASSLKASGSPNEQFF. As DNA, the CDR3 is TGTGCCAGCAGTTTAAAGGCTAGCGGGAGTCCCAATGAGCAGTTCTTC.

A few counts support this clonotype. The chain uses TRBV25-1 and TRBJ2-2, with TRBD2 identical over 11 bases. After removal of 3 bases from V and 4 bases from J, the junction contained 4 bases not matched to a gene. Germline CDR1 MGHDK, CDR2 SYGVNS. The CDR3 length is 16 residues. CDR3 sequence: CASSDLAGGATGELFF. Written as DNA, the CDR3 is TGTGCCAGCAGTGATCTAGCGGGAGGAGCCACCGGGGAGCTGTTTTTT.

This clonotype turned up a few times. The CDR3 nucleotides read TGTGCCAGCAGCCAAGGCCCCACTAGGAACAGGGGGCATGAGCAGTTCTTC. It codes for CASSQGPTRNRGHEQFF. The gene calls are TRBV4-2 and TRBJ2-1, with 9 bases that match TRBD1. Germline CDR1 and CDR2: LGHNA and YNFKEQ. There are 17 residues in the CDR3. The junction had 12 bases not matched to a gene; V was cut back by 1 base and J by 8 bases.

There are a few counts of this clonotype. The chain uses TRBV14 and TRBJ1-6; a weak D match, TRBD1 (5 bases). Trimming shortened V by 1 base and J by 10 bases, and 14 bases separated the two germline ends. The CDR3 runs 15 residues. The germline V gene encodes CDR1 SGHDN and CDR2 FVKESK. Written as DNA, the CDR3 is TGTGCCAGCAGCCAAGGGAACAGGTGGGGGTCACCCCTCCACTTT. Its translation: CASSQGNRWGSPLHF.

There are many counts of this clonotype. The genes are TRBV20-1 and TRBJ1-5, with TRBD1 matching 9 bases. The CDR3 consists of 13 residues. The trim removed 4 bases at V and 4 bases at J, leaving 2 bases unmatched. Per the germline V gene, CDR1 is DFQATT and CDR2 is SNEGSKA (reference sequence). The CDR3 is CSAIDRGNQPQHF. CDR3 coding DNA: TGCAGTGCTATCGACAGGGGGAATCAGCCCCAGCATTTT.

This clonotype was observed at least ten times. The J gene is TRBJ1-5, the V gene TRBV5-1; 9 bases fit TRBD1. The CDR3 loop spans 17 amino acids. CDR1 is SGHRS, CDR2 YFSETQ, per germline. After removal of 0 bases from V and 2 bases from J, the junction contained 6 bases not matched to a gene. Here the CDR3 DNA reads TGCGCCAGCAGCTTGGTTCCGGGACAGGGTCGCAATCAGCCCCAGCATTTT. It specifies CASSLVPGQGRNQPQHF. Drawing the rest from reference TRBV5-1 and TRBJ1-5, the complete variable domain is KAGVTQTPRYLIKTRGQQVTLSCSPISGHRSVSWYQQTPGQGLQFLFEYFSETQRNKGNFPGRFSGRQFSNSRSEMNVSTLELGDSALYLCASSLVPGQGRNQPQHFGDGTRLSIL.

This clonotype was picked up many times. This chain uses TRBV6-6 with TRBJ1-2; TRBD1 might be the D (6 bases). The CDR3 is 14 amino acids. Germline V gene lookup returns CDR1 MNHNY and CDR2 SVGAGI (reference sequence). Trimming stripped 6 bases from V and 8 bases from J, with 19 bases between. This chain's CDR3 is CASSRGGGSEGYTF. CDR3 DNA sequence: TGTGCCAGCAGCAGGGGAGGGGGGTCGGAGGGCTACACCTTC.